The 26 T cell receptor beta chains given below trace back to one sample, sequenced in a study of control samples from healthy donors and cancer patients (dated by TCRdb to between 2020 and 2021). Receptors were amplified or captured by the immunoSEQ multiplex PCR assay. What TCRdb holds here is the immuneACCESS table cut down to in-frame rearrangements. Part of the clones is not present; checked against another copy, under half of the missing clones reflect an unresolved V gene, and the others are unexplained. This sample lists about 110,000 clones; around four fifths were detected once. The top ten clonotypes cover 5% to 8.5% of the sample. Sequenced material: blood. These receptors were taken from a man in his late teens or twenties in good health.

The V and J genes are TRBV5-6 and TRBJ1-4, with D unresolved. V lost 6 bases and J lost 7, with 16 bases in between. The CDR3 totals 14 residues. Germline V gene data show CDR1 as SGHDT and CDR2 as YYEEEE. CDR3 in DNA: TGTGCCAGCACCCTTCTTGGGGTTAGTGAAAAACTGTTTTTT. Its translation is CASTLLGVSEKLFF.

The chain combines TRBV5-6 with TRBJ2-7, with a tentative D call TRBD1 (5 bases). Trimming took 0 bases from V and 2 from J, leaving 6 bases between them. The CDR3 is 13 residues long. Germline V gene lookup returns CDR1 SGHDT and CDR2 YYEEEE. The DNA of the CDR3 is TGTGCCAGCAGCTTGGACAGGACCTACGAGCAGTACTTC. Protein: CASSLDRTYEQYF.

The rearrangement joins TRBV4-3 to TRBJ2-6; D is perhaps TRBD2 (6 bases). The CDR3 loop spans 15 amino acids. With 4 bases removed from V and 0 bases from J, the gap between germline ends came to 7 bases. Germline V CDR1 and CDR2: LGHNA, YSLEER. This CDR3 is CASSLGGSGANVLTF. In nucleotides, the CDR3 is TGCGCCAGCAGCCTCGGGGGCTCTGGGGCCAACGTCCTGACTTTC.

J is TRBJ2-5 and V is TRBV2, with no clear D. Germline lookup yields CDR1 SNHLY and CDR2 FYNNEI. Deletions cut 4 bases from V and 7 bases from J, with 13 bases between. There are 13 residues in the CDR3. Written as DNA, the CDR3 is TGTGCCAGCAGTGCGGCCCAGAGCACGACCCAGTACTTC. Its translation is CASSAAQSTTQYF.

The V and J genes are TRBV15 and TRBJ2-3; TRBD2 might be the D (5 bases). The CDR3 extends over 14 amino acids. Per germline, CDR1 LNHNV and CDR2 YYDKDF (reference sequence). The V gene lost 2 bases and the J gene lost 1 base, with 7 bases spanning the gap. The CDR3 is CATSRPGGTDTQYF. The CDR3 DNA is TGTGCCACCAGCAGACCCGGGGGCACAGATACGCAGTATTTT.

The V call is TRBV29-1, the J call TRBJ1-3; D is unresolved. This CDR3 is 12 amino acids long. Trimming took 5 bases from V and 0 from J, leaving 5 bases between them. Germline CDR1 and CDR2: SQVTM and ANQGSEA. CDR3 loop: CSVKSSGNTIYF. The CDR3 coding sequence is TGCAGCGTTAAAAGCTCTGGAAACACCATATATTTT.

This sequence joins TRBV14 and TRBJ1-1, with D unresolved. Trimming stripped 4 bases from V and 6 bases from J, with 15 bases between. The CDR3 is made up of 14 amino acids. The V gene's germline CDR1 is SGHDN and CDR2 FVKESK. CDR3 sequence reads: CASSPPSRTAEAFF. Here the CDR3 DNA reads TGTGCCAGCAGCCCCCCCTCTAGGACGGCTGAAGCTTTCTTT. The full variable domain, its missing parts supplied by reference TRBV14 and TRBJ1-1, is EAGVTQFPSHSVIEKGQTVTLRCDPISGHDNLYWYRRVMGKEIKFLLHFVKESKQDESGMPNNRFLAERTGGTYSTLKVQPAELEDSGVYFCASSPPSRTAEAFFGQGTRLTVV.

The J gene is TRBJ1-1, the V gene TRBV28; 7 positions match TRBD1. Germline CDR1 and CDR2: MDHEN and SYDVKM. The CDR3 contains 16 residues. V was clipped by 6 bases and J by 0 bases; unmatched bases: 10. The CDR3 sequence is CASSKRDSPMNTEAFF. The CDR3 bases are TGTGCCAGCAGCAAACGGGACAGCCCGATGAACACTGAAGCTTTCTTT.

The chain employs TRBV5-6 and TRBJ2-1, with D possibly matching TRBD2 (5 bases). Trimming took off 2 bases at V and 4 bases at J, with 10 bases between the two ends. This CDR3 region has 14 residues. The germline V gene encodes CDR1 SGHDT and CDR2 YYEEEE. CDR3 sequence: CASSLVRAYNEQFF. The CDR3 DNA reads TGTGCCAGCAGCTTAGTGCGGGCATACAATGAGCAGTTCTTC.

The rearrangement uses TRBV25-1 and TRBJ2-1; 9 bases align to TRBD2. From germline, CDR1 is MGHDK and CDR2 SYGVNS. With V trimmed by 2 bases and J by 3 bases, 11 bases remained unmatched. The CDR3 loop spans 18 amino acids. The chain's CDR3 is CASSEDPRLAGFYNEQFF. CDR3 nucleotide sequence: TGTGCCAGCAGTGAAGACCCCAGGCTAGCGGGGTTCTACAATGAGCAGTTCTTC.

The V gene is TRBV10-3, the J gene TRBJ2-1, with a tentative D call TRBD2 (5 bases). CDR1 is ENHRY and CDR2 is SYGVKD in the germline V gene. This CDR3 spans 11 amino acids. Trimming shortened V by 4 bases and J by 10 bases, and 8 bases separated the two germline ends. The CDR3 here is CAISGSGEQFF. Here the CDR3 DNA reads TGTGCCATCAGTGGGAGCGGCGAGCAGTTCTTC.

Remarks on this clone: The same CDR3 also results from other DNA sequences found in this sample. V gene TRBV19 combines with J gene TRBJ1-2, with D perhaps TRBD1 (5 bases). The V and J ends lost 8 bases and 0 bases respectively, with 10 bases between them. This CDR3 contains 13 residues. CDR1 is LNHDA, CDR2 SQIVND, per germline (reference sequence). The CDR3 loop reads CASSDRANYGYTF. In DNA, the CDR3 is TGTGCCAGTTCCGACAGAGCTAACTATGGCTACACCTTC.

The CDR3 protein is CSVPRQNGYTF. The CDR3 DNA sequence: TGCAGCGTCCCTAGACAGAATGGCTACACCTTC. The V call is TRBV29-1, the J call TRBJ1-2, with D tentatively TRBD1 (5 bases). In germline, CDR1 is SQVTM, CDR2 ANQGSEA. V shed 6 bases and J shed 6 bases, with 11 bases lying between them. The length of the CDR3 is 11 residues.

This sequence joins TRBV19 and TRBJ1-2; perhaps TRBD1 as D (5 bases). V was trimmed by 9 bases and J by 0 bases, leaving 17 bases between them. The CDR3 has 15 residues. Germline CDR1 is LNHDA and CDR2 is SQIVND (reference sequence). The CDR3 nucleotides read TGTGCCAGCCATAGTGTGGGGGGGGCTAACTATGGCTACACCTTC. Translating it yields CASHSVGGANYGYTF.

The CDR3 DNA is TGTGCCAGTAGTATAGATTCGACTAGCGGGCAGCCCAGTCGCCGGACCCAGTACTTC. This encodes CASSIDSTSGQPSRRTQYF. The rearrangement links TRBV19 to TRBJ2-5; 10 nucleotides agree with TRBD2. Germline CDR1 reads LNHDA; CDR2 reads SQIVND (reference sequence). The CDR3 is 19 residues long. The trim removed 0 bases at V and 7 bases at J, leaving 17 bases unmatched.

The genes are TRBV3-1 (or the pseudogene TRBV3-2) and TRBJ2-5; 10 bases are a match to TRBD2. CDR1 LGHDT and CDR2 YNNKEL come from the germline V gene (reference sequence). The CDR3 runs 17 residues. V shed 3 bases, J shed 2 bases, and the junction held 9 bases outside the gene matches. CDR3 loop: CASSHGLLAGVQETQYF. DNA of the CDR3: TGTGCCAGCAGCCACGGGCTTCTAGCGGGGGTTCAAGAGACCCAGTACTTC.

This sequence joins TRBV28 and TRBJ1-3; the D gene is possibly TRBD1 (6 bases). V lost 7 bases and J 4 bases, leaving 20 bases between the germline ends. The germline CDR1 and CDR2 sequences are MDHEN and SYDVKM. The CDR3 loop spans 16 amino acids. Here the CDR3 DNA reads TGTGCCAGCATCCCGGGGGGCGACAGGAGAGGAAACACCATATATTTT. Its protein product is CASIPGGDRRGNTIYF. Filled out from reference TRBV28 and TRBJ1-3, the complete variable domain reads DVKVTQSSRYLVKRTGEKVFLECVQDMDHENMFWYRQDPGLGLRLIYFSYDVKMKEKGDIPEGYSVSREKKERFSLILESASTNQTSMYLCASIPGGDRRGNTIYFGEGSWLTVV.

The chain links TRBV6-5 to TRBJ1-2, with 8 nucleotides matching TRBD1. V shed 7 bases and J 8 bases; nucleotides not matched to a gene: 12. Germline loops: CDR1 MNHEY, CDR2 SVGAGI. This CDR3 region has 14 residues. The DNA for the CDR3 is TGTGCCAGCAATCCGACCGGGACAGGTAACGGCTACACCTTC. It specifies CASNPTGTGNGYTF.

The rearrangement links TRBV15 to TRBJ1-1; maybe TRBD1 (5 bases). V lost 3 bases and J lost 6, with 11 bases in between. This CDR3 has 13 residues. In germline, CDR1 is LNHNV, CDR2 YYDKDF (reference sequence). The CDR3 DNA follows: TGTGCCACCAGCAGGGAGACAGCTTCTGAAGCTTTCTTT. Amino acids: CATSRETASEAFF.

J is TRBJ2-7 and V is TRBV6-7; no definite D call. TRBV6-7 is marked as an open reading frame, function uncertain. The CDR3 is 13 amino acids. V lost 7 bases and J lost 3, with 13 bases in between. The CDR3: CASTPYDGYEQYF. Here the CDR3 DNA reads TGTGCCAGCACCCCGTACGACGGCTACGAGCAGTACTTC.

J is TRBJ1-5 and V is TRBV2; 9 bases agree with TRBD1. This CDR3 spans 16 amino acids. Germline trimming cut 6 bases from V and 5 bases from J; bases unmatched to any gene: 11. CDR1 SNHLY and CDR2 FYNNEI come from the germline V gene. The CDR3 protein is CASSDRGTGWHQPQHF. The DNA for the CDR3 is TGTGCCAGCAGCGACCGTGGGACAGGGTGGCATCAGCCCCAGCATTTT.

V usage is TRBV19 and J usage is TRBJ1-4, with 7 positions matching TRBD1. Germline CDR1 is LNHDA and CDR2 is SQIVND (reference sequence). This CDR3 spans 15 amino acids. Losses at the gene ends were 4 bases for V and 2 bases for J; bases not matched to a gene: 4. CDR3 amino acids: CASSKSTGTNEKLFF. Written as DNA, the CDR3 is TGTGCCAGTAGTAAGTCGACAGGGACTAATGAAAAACTGTTTTTT.

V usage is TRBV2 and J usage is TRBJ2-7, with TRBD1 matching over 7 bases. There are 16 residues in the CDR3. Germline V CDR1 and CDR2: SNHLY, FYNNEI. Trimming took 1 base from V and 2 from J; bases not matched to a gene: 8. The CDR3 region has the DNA TGTGCCAGCAGTGAAGGTATGGCAGGGGGAGCCTACGAGCAGTACTTC. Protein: CASSEGMAGGAYEQYF.

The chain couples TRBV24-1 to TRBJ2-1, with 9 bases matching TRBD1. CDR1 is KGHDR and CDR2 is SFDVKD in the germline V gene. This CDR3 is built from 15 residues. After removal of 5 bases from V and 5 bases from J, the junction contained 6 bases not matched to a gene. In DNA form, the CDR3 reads TGTGCCACCAGTGCATACGGACAGGGGAACAATGAGCAGTTCTTC. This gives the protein CATSAYGQGNNEQFF.

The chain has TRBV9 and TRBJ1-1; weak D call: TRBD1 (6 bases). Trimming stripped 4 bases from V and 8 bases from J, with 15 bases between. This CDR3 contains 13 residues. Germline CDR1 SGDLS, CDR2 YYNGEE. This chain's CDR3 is CASSLGDGTEAFF. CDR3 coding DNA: TGTGCCAGCAGCTTAGGAGACGGGACAGAAGCTTTCTTT.

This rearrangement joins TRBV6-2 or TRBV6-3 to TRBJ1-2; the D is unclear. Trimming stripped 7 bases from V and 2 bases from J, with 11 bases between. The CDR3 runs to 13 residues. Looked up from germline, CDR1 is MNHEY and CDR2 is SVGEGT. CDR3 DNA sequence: TGTGCCAGCACCCCAGAGTTGAACTATGGCTACACCTTC. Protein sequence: CASTPELNYGYTF.